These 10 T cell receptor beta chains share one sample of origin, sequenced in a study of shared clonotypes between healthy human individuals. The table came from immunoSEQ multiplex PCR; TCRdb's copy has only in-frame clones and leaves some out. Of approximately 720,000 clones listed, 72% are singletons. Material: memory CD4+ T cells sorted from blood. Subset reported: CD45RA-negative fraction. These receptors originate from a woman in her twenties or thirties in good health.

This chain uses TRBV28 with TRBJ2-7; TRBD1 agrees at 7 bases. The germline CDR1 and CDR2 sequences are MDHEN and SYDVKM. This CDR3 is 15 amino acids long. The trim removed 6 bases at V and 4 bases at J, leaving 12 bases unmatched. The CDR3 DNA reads TGTGCCAGCAGCCGGGGTAGGGGGCGCTTTTACGAGCAGTACTTC. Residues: CASSRGRGRFYEQYF.

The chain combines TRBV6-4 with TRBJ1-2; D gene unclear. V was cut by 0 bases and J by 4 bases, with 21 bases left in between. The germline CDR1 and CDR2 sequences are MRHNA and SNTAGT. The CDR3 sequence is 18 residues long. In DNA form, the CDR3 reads TGTGCCAGCAGTGACTCGACCATCCGAGACAAATTGGGCTATGGCTACACCTTC. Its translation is CASSDSTIRDKLGYGYTF.

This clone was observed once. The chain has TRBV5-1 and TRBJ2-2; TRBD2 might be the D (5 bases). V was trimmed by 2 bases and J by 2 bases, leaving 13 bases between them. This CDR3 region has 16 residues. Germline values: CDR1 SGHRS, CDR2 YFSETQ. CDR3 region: CASSFGGGINTGELFF. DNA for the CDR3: TGCGCCAGCAGCTTCGGAGGAGGAATAAACACCGGGGAGCTGTTTTTT.

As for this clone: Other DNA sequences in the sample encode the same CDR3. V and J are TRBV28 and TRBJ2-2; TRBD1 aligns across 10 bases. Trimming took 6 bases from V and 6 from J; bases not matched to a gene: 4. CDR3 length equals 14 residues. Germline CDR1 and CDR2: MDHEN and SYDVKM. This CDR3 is CASSLTGGPGELFF. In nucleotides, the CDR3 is TGTGCCAGCAGCTTGACAGGGGGCCCCGGGGAGCTGTTTTTT.

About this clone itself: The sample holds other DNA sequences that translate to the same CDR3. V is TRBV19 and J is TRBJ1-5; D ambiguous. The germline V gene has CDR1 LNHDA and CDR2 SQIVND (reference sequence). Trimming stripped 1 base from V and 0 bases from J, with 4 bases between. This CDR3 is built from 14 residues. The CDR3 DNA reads TGTGCCAGTAGTATAGCATCTAGCAATCAGCCCCAGCATTTT. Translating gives CASSIASSNQPQHF.

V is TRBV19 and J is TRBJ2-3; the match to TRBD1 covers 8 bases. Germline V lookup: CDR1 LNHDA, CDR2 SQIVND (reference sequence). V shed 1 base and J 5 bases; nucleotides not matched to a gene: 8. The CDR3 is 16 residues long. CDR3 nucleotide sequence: TGTGCCAGTAGTATAGCGCTGGACAGGGAGGTAGATACGCAGTATTTT. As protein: CASSIALDREVDTQYF. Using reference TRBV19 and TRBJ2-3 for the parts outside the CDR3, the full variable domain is DGGITQSPKYLFRKEGQNVTLSCEQNLNHDAMYWYRQDPGQGLRLIYYSQIVNDFQKGDIAEGYSVSREKKESFPLTVTSAQKNPTAFYLCASSIALDREVDTQYFGPGTRLTVL.

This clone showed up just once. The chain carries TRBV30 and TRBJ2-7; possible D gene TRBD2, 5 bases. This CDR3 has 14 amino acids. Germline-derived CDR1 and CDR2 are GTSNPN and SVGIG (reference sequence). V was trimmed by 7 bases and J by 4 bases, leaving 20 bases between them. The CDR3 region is CASSGLFNSYEQYF. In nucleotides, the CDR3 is TGTGCCTCCTCTGGACTGTTTAACTCTTACGAGCAGTACTTC.

The CDR3 loop is CASSENLGVSQETQYF. CDR3 nucleotide sequence: TGTGCCAGCAGTGAAAATCTAGGGGTTAGCCAAGAGACCCAGTACTTC. The genes are TRBV6-1 and TRBJ2-5; possible D gene TRBD1, 5 bases. The V and J ends lost 2 bases and 1 base respectively, with 14 bases between them. This CDR3 spans 16 amino acids. CDR1 is MNHNS and CDR2 is SASEGT in the germline V gene.

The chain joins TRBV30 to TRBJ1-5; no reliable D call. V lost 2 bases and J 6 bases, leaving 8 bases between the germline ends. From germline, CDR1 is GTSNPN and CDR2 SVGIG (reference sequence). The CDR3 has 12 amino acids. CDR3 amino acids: CAWSKEGQPQHF. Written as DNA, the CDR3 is TGTGCCTGGAGTAAGGAGGGTCAGCCCCAGCATTTT.

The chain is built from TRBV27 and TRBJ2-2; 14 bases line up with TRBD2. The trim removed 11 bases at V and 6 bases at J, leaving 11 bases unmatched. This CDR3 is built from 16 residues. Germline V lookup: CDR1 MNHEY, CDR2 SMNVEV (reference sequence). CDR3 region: CASSGLAGVSAGELFF. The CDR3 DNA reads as TGTGCCTCATCGGGACTAGCGGGAGTATCGGCCGGGGAGCTGTTTTTT.